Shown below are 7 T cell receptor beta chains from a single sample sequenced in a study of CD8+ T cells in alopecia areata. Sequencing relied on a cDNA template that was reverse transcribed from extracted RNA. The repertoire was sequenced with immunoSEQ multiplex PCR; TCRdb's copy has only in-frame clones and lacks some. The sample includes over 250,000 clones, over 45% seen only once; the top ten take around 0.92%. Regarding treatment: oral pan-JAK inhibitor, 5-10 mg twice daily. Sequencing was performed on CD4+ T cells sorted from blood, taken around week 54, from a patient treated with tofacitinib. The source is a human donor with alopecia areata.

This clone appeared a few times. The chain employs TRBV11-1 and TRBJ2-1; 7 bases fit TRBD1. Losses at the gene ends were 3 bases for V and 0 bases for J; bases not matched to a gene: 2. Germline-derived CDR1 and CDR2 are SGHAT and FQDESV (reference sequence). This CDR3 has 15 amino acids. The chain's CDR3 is CASSLDRNSYNEQFF. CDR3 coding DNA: TGTGCCAGCAGCTTGGACAGGAACTCCTACAATGAGCAGTTCTTC.

CDR3 region: CASSFAGVENTQYF. CDR3 nucleotide sequence: TGTGCCAGCAGCTTTGCCGGGGTCGAAAATACGCAGTATTTT. The chain is built from TRBV7-2 and TRBJ2-3; TRBD2 is a possible D gene (5 bases). Germline V gives CDR1 SGHTA, CDR2 FQGNSA. The length of the CDR3 is 14 residues. V shed 3 bases and J shed 7 bases, with 14 bases lying between them.

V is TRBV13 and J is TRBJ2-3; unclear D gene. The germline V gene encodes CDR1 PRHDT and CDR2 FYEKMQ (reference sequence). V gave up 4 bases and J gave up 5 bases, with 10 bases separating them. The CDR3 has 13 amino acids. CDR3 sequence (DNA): TGTGCCAGCAGCTCCCGGCTTATAGATACGCAGTATTTT. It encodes CASSSRLIDTQYF.

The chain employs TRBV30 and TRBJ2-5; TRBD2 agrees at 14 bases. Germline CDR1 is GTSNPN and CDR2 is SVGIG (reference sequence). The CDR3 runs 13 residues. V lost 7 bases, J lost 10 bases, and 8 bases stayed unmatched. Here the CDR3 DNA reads TGTGCCTTAGGACTAGCGGGGGGTGGTGACCAGTACTTC. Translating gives CALGLAGGGDQYF.

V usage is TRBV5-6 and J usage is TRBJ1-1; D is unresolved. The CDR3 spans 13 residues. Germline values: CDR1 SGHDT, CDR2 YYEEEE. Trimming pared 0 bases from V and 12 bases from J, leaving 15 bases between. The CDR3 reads CASSLVGPAESFF. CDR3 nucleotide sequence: TGTGCCAGCAGCTTGGTTGGCCCCGCGGAATCTTTCTTT.

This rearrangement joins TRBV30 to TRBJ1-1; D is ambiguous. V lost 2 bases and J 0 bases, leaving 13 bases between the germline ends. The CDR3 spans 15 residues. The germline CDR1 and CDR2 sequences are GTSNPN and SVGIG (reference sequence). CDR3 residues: CAWSIPAPMNTEAFF. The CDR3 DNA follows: TGTGCCTGGAGTATTCCAGCACCGATGAACACTGAAGCTTTCTTT.

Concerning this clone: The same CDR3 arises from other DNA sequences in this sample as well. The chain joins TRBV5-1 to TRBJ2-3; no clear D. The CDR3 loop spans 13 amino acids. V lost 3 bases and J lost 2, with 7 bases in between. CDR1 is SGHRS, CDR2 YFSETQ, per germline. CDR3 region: CASSSPYTDTQYF. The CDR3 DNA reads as TGCGCCAGCAGCTCGCCATACACAGATACGCAGTATTTT.